Reported below is one TCR beta chain. This clonotype was detected a few times. Its antigen remains unidentified. It has no much larger one-base neighbor in the sample; base qualities were not kept. The sample originates from a study of blood T cells in healthy people across ages (dated by TCRdb to between 2014 and 2017). Concerning the study at large: Template switching captured roughly one uniquely barcoded TCR beta cDNA molecule per two T cells in model experiments. Using deep sequencing normalized with unique cDNA molecular identifiers, the study measured how TCR beta repertoire diversity changes with age. Donors were grouped into four age groups: young (average roughly 17 years), middle-aged (39), aged (approximately 58) and long-lived (just over 80). To avoid experimental bias, donors of different ages were distributed randomly across sequencing lanes. Two additional independent replicas of 1 million unique cDNA reads from the same blood draw were analyzed for two donors (one aged 18 to 30 and one aged 80 or older).

Beyond this particular receptor, the publication reports: Observed TCR beta diversity per million T cells fell roughly linearly with age, and a significant reduction was already apparent by age around 44. Conclusive comparison of naive and antigen-experienced compartments was prevented by the profiling of bulk unsorted PBMCs. Estimates of total diversity based on one million sequenced T cells were regarded as lower bounds and as underestimates. Compared with the aged group, the long-lived group had more naive CD4+ T cells, fewer expanded clones and increased TCR diversity, suggesting age selection. Because the CMV infection status of the donors was unknown, age-related changes in expanded clonotypes may potentially have been confounded. The percentage of naive T cells measured by flow cytometry correlated strongly with observed TCR beta diversity.

Receptor amplification or capture employed 5' RACE. Sequencing relied on an Illumina HiSeq 2500. The second PCR ran for about 7 to 11 cycles and used a J-beta primer mix along with a sample-barcoded 5' primer. A template-switch 5' adaptor carrying 12 random nucleotides introduced a unique molecular identifier onto each TCR beta cDNA molecule. Each sample yielded at least 3 million CDR3-containing paired-end reads. All of the RNA was converted into first-strand cDNA using the Mint cDNA synthesis kit, with a TRBC-specific oligonucleotide serving as the primer. Following uracil-DNA glycosylase treatment, all cDNA underwent a first 18-cycle PCR with the universal primers M1SS and BC2_uni_R. As for the authors' bioinformatics: Normalization of each sample was performed by random selection of 1 million high-quality reads, each carrying a distinct molecular identifier. Instead of being binned into consensus sequences, reads with shared molecular identifiers were discarded. MiTCR, set to a Q25 quality threshold and the strictest error-elimination algorithm, was used for CDR3 identification, clonotype clustering and error correction. A nonparametric unseen species model with Euler transformation was used to estimate lower-bound total TCR beta diversity. TCRdb's own reprocessing of the public reads used fastp at Q25 and MiXCR and kept productive beta chains. Entries that share a CDR3 protein sequence are merged under the most common genes and DNA. For this entry, the V and J calls and clone size follow TCRdb and not the study's own pipeline. The sample table contains approximately 1.5 million distinct CDR3 sequences; only one count was recorded for 30% to 40% of them. About 10% of the sample goes to the ten largest clones.

Donors were 39 systemically healthy Caucasian individuals from Russia aged 6 to 90 years. About 9.8 milliliters of peripheral blood were drawn from each donor into EDTA-treated Vacutainer tubes. Ficoll-Paque density-gradient centrifugation was used to isolate PBMCs, with at least 7 million obtained per sample. Total RNA, at least 6 micrograms per sample, was extracted from PBMCs with Trizol reagent. Naive CD45RAhigh/CD27high T cell percentages were measured by flow cytometry on a PBMC aliquot from every donor. V is clipped by 1 base and J by 7 bases, and the sequence between their germline boundaries is 19 bases long. Spanning cysteine to phenylalanine, the CDR3 consists of 16 amino acids. Only the CDR3 portion is preserved as DNA: 48 bases, with reading frame beginning at the first base. The germline V gene gives CDR1 as SGHTA and CDR2 as FQGTGA.

Recombination connected TRBV7-3 to TRBJ1-2, with an unclear D gene assignment. The source of this sequence is a woman aged 25-40 years in good health. The material sequenced was blood. The sequenced DNA is TGTGCCAGCAGCTTAATGGGAGGAGGTTGGGAGAGTGGCTACACCTTC. It specifies CASSLMGGGWESGYTF.